Shown below are 14 T cell receptor beta chains from a single sample sequenced in a study of response to subunit inactivated influenza vaccine. Using its own MiXCR run on the RT-PCR reads, TCRdb lists one record per CDR3 protein. The sample yields approximately 520,000 distinct CDR3 sequences, about 15% seen once. The sequencing here drew on CD4+ T cells sorted from PBMCs, taken roughly 24 months after vaccination. The receptor source for this set is a man aged 50-75 years who received an inactivated influenza vaccine.

This sequence joins TRBV10-3 and TRBJ2-1; TRBD2 matches at 13 bases. CDR3 size: 16 residues. The V segment lost 3 bases and the J segment 8 bases; nucleotides outside the gene matches: 7. Germline CDR1 reads ENHRY; CDR2 reads SYGVKD. The CDR3 here is CAISDGRTSGSYEQFF. The CDR3 DNA reads TGTGCCATCAGTGATGGGAGGACTAGCGGGAGCTATGAGCAGTTCTTC.

This clonotype was observed at least ten times. The chain employs TRBV4-3 and TRBJ1-2, with D perhaps matching TRBD1 (5 bases). Germline V gene lookup returns CDR1 LGHNA and CDR2 YSLEER. Trimming took 1 base from V and 4 from J, leaving 7 bases between them. There are 13 residues in the CDR3. The CDR3 sequence is CASSQAGSYGYTF. The CDR3 bases are TGCGCCAGCAGCCAAGCAGGGTCCTATGGCTACACCTTC.

This clonotype was counted only a few times. The chain recombines TRBV6-2 or TRBV6-3 with TRBJ2-5, with D tentatively TRBD1 (7 bases). This CDR3 is built from 13 residues. Germline lookup yields CDR1 MNHEY and CDR2 SVGEGT. The V gene lost 8 bases and the J gene lost 4 bases, with 14 bases spanning the gap. CDR3 loop: CASVRQGGETQYF. CDR3 in DNA: TGTGCCAGCGTGAGACAGGGAGGAGAGACCCAGTACTTC.

This rearrangement joins TRBV20-1 to TRBJ2-3; D is perhaps TRBD1 or TRBD2 (6 bases each). The CDR3 covers 14 residues. Trimming cost V 3 bases and J 2 bases, with 12 bases left between them. From germline, CDR1 is DFQATT and CDR2 SNEGSKA (reference sequence). CDR3 bases: TGCAGTGCTAGGATCGGGGGCCCCACAGATACGCAGTATTTT. Amino acids: CSARIGGPTDTQYF.

There are a few counts of this clonotype. V is TRBV20-1 and J is TRBJ2-1; 7 positions agree with TRBD2. The CDR3 has 14 amino acids. Germline CDR1 and CDR2: DFQATT and SNEGSKA (reference sequence). V was pared by 6 bases and J by 5 bases, with 10 bases of the junction left unmatched. CDR3: CSAPRDYLHNEQFF. Here the CDR3 DNA reads TGCAGTGCACCCCGGGACTACTTACACAATGAGCAGTTCTTC.

The rearrangement uses TRBV6-1 and TRBJ1-2, with D uncertain. The germline V and J ends were trimmed by 2 bases and 5 bases, with 9 bases remaining between them. CDR3 length equals 13 residues. CDR1 and CDR2 from the germline V gene are MNHNS and SASEGT. CDR3 DNA sequence: TGTGCCAGCAGTGAACAGGAGAATTATGGCTACACCTTC. Translation: CASSEQENYGYTF.

A few counts support this clonotype. The J gene is TRBJ2-7, the V gene TRBV28, with no clear D. The ends were cut back, 6 bases at V and 6 bases at J, with 9 bases in the middle. The length of the CDR3 is 11 residues. Germline-derived CDR1 and CDR2 are MDHEN and SYDVKM. The CDR3 nucleotides are TGTGCCAGCAGCCAAAAGGGCGAGCAGTACTTC. Its protein is CASSQKGEQYF.

This sequence joins TRBV5-6 and TRBJ2-7, with D perhaps TRBD1 (7 bases). The CDR3 extends over 14 amino acids. CDR1 and CDR2 (germline): SGHDT, YYEEEE. The V and J ends lost 4 bases and 4 bases respectively, with 15 bases between them. The CDR3 sequence is CASSLRDRYYEQYF. As DNA, the CDR3 is TGTGCCAGCAGCCTGCGGGACAGATATTACGAGCAGTACTTC.

CDR3 protein: CASSQDWSARALHF. CDR3 DNA sequence: TGTGCCAGCAGCCAAGATTGGAGCGCTAGGGCCCTCCACTTT. The chain links TRBV3-1 to TRBJ1-6, with unresolved D. V gave up 0 bases and J gave up 14 bases, with 14 bases separating them. This CDR3 spans 14 amino acids. Germline V gene lookup returns CDR1 LGHDT and CDR2 YNNKEL (reference sequence). Based on the CDR3 plus reference TRBV3-1 and TRBJ1-6, the full variable domain is DTAVSQTPKYLVTQMGNDKSIKCEQNLGHDTMYWYKQDSKKFLKIMFSYNNKELIINETVPNRFSPKSPDKAHLNLHINSLELGDSAVYFCASSQDWSARALHFGNGTRLTVT.

This chain's CDR3 is CAISEVPSGSNTGELFF. The CDR3 DNA sequence: TGTGCCATCAGTGAGGTACCTAGCGGATCGAACACCGGGGAGCTGTTTTTT. This chain connects TRBV10-3 to TRBJ2-2; 7 bases map to TRBD2. V lost 2 bases and J lost 0; bases outside the gene matches: 6. Germline V gives CDR1 ENHRY, CDR2 SYGVKD. The CDR3 totals 17 residues.

V gene TRBV14 combines with J gene TRBJ1-1, with 9 bases aligning to TRBD1. CDR1 is SGHDN and CDR2 is FVKESK in the germline V gene. There are 16 residues in the CDR3. V was clipped by 0 bases and J by 6 bases; unmatched bases: 8. The CDR3 bases are TGTGCCAGCAGCCAAGATCTAGGACAGGGGAGGGCTGAAGCTTTCTTT. Translated: CASSQDLGQGRAEAFF.

This clonotype came up many times. The chain joins TRBV27 to TRBJ2-7, with D maybe TRBD1 (5 bases). The CDR3 runs to 15 residues. Trimming cost V 6 bases and J 3 bases, with 18 bases left between them. The germline CDR1 and CDR2 sequences are MNHEY and SMNVEV (reference sequence). The chain's CDR3 is CASRLRATVDYEQYF. CDR3 DNA: TGTGCCAGCAGGTTGAGAGCGACAGTAGACTACGAGCAGTACTTC.

The chain couples TRBV7-9 to TRBJ2-5; no clear D. CDR1 is SEHNR, CDR2 FQNEAQ, per germline (reference sequence). The CDR3 contains 15 residues. Trimming shortened V by 0 bases and J by 4 bases, and 12 bases separated the two germline ends. The DNA for the CDR3 is TGTGCCAGCAGCTTAGCGCTGGGGTTAGGAGAGACCCAGTACTTC. This sequence encodes CASSLALGLGETQYF. The full variable domain, with the rest looked up from reference TRBV7-9 and TRBJ2-5, is DTGVSQNPRHKITKRGQNVTFRCDPISEHNRLYWYRQTLGQGPEFLTYFQNEAQLEKSRLLSDRFSAERPKGSFSTLEIQRTEQGDSAMYLCASSLALGLGETQYFGPGTRLLVL.

CDR3 DNA sequence: TGTGCCAGCAGCATAGGGCGCACAGATACGCAGTATTTT. Translation gives CASSIGRTDTQYF. V is TRBV11-2 and J is TRBJ2-3; D is ambiguous. Per germline, CDR1 SGHAT and CDR2 FQNNGV. CDR3 length equals 13 residues. The V end was cut by 5 bases, the J end by 1 base, with 7 bases between.